This is a list of T cell receptor beta chains from one sample in a study of blood T cells in healthy people across ages. TCRdb passed the 5' RACE reads through MiXCR, listing each CDR3 protein once. This table has 700,000 or so distinct CDR3 sequences, about 20% appearing once. Sequenced material: blood. Source of these receptors: a man between 65 and 85 years old in good health. Each CDR3 is given with its conserved first and last residue. Rows may omit the clone size; those that give it use once, few, many or a size class.

>14|TRBV20-1|few|TRBJ1-2
CSLKGFRESRGYTF
>16|TRBV18|NA|TRBJ2-1
CASSSELTRAYNEQFF
>11|TRBV29-1|NA|TRBJ2-7
CSVRGIYEQYF
>16|TRBV5-1|NA|TRBJ2-3
CASSLDSGAGTDTQYF
>16|TRBV6-5|few|TRBJ2-7
CASRSSPGQWTYEQYF
>17|TRBV4-3|few|TRBJ1-1
CASSRSLAGLINTEAFF
>17|TRBV24-1|few|TRBJ2-2
CATSDTGTGLNTGELFF
>17|TRBV28|NA|TRBJ2-4
CASSLRTSGLAKNIQYF
>15|TRBV20-1|NA|TRBJ2-5
CSARDGSGRGKTQYF
>16|TRBV29-1|few|TRBJ1-4
CSVVTGGVRTNEKLFF
>16|TRBV12-3/TRBV12-4|NA|TRBJ2-2
CASQRRGNTNTGELFF
>14|TRBV5-1|NA|TRBJ1-2
CASSLAGEVYGYTF
>15|TRBV9|NA|TRBJ1-6
CASSSQDRVNSPLHF
>14|TRBV6-6|few|TRBJ1-1
CASSARDREGEAFF
>15|TRBV12-3/TRBV12-4|few|NA
CASSLGTSELYEQYF
>17|TRBV7-9|few|TRBJ2-7
CASSAGTVVYSSYEQYF
>16|TRBV7-3|few|TRBJ2-1
CASSFASGRGLNEQFF
>14|TRBV12-3/TRBV12-4|once|TRBJ2-3
CASMKGLSTDTQYF
>15|TRBV21-1|once|TRBJ2-4
CASSKLRCGKNIQYF
>11|TRBV3-1|many|TRBJ2-7
CASSQYYEQYF
>14|TRBV20-1|NA|TRBJ1-1
CSASRPGAHTEAFF
>15|TRBV7-9|NA|TRBJ2-7
CASSTGPVTSYEQYF
>14|TRBV29-1|NA|TRBJ1-1
CSVPRGGRNTEAFF
>15|TRBV7-2|NA|TRBJ2-4
CASSLVSSSIDIQYF
>16|TRBV19|NA|TRBJ1-4
CASSPGGSLVSEKLFF
>13|TRBV12-3/TRBV12-4|few|TRBJ1-1
CASSATGSTEAFF
>17|TRBV28|NA|TRBJ2-1
CASSSWSSGGRYNEQFF